What follows are 29 T cell receptor beta chains derived from one specimen sequenced in a study of memory CD4+ T cells and cytomegalovirus serostatus. TCRdb keeps only in-frame clones here, not all; method: immunoSEQ multiplex PCR. The sample has about 82,000 clones; 75% to 90% are singletons. Single viable CD3+CD4+CD8-CD45RO+ cells were sorted as the memory CD4+ T cells. The sequencing input was memory CD4+ T cells from blood. The receptors were gathered from an adult in good health and CMV-seronegative.

In its sample, this clone was seen a few times. Distinct nucleotide sequences in the sample also encode this CDR3. This sequence joins TRBV7-9 and TRBJ1-1; no firm D call. CDR1 SEHNR and CDR2 FQNEAQ come from the germline V gene (reference sequence). The CDR3 is 14 amino acids. V shed 5 bases and J shed 2 bases, with 12 bases lying between them. DNA of the CDR3: TGTGCCAGCAGCCTGCAAACAGTAAACACTGAAGCTTTCTTT. Translating gives CASSLQTVNTEAFF.

CDR3 sequence: CASSPQASGNTIYF. The CDR3 DNA reads TGTGCCAGCAGCCCACAGGCTTCTGGAAACACCATATATTTT. V usage is TRBV5-6 and J usage is TRBJ1-3; D possibly corresponds to TRBD1 (5 bases). The V and J ends lost 4 bases and 1 base respectively, with 9 bases between them. The CDR3 extends over 14 amino acids. Germline V CDR1 and CDR2: SGHDT, YYEEEE.

The chain uses TRBV27 and TRBJ2-7; maybe TRBD2 (6 bases). The V gene lost 4 bases and the J gene lost 0 bases, with 13 bases spanning the gap. CDR1 MNHEY and CDR2 SMNVEV come from the germline V gene (reference sequence). CDR3 length equals 15 residues. In DNA, the CDR3 is TGTGCCAGCAGTTCCCTGGGGGGAGCCTCCTACGAGCAGTACTTC. The encoded protein is CASSSLGGASYEQYF.

This chain links TRBV28 with TRBJ2-7; D is ambiguous. The germline V and J ends were trimmed by 2 bases and 7 bases, with 6 bases remaining between them. Germline CDR1 is MDHEN and CDR2 is SYDVKM. CDR3 length: 11 amino acids. The CDR3 is CASSLEWEQYF. The DNA of the CDR3 is TGTGCCAGCAGTTTAGAGTGGGAGCAGTACTTC.

The rearrangement joins TRBV19 to TRBJ2-5; 10 positions match TRBD2. Trimming removed 5 bases from V and 1 base from J; junction bases left unmatched: 4. CDR3 length: 15 amino acids. The germline CDR1 and CDR2 sequences are LNHDA and SQIVND (reference sequence). As DNA, the CDR3 is TGTGCCAGTAGTGGGACTAGCGAGGCCCAAGAGACCCAGTACTTC. It yields the protein CASSGTSEAQETQYF.

This clone was picked up one time. The chain combines TRBV11-2 with TRBJ2-7; tentatively, D is TRBD1 or TRBD2 (5 bases each). This CDR3 region has 13 residues. With 5 bases removed from V and 1 base from J, the gap between germline ends came to 9 bases. The germline V gene encodes CDR1 SGHAT and CDR2 FQNNGV. The CDR3 coding sequence is TGTGCCAGCAGCCGGGACGGTTCCTACGAGCAGTACTTC. It codes for CASSRDGSYEQYF.

The genes are TRBV10-3 and TRBJ1-2; the D gene is possibly TRBD1 (5 bases). Trimming shortened V by 3 bases and J by 0 bases, and 17 bases separated the two germline ends. The CDR3 has 17 residues. The V gene's germline CDR1 is ENHRY and CDR2 SYGVKD. The CDR3 protein is CAISETHRDRPNYGYTF. DNA of the CDR3: TGTGCCATCAGTGAAACCCACCGGGACCGACCTAACTATGGCTACACCTTC.

J is TRBJ1-2 and V is TRBV2, with a possible D match to TRBD1 (5 bases). With 4 bases removed from V and 0 bases from J, the gap between germline ends came to 9 bases. The CDR3 spans 14 residues. Germline V gene lookup returns CDR1 SNHLY and CDR2 FYNNEI. CDR3 sequence reads: CASSVRGTNYGYTF. CDR3 DNA: TGTGCCAGCAGTGTAAGGGGTACTAACTATGGCTACACCTTC.

The chain recombines TRBV7-9 with TRBJ2-7; the match to TRBD1 covers 7 bases. Per the germline V gene, CDR1 is SEHNR and CDR2 is FQNEAQ (reference sequence). V trimming: 5 bases; J trimming: 3 bases; junction bases outside the gene matches: 7. This CDR3 has 14 amino acids. In DNA form, the CDR3 reads TGTGCCAGCAGCCTACCCGGGACAGTCTACGAGCAGTACTTC. This sequence encodes CASSLPGTVYEQYF.

This chain uses TRBV25-1 with TRBJ2-7, with D perhaps given as TRBD1 or TRBD2 (5 bases each). The V and J ends lost 2 bases and 7 bases respectively, with 18 bases between them. The germline gives CDR1 MGHDK, CDR2 SYGVNS. The CDR3 is 15 amino acids. CDR3 region: CASSEGDGGRGEQYF. The DNA for the CDR3 is TGTGCCAGCAGTGAAGGTGATGGGGGAAGGGGAGAGCAGTACTTC.

The V gene is TRBV14, the J gene TRBJ1-1, with unresolved D. Germline CDR1 reads SGHDN; CDR2 reads FVKESK. The CDR3 spans 13 residues. V shed 4 bases and J shed 0 bases, with 6 bases lying between them. CDR3 coding DNA: TGTGCCAGCAGCCTCGAAATGAACACTGAAGCTTTCTTT. This sequence encodes CASSLEMNTEAFF. The full variable domain, rest sourced from reference TRBV14 and TRBJ1-1, is EAGVTQFPSHSVIEKGQTVTLRCDPISGHDNLYWYRRVMGKEIKFLLHFVKESKQDESGMPNNRFLAERTGGTYSTLKVQPAELEDSGVYFCASSLEMNTEAFFGQGTRLTVV.

This clone was seen a single time. The rearrangement joins TRBV6-6 to TRBJ1-2; 7 nucleotides agree with TRBD1. The CDR3 runs 13 residues. With 6 bases clipped from V and 5 bases from J, the junction kept 6 bases outside the gene matches. Per germline, CDR1 MNHNY and CDR2 SVGAGI (reference sequence). The CDR3 loop is CASRRQGMYGYTF. CDR3 coding DNA: TGTGCCAGCAGACGACAGGGAATGTATGGCTACACCTTC.

This clone occurred a few times. The CDR3 nucleotides read TGTGCCAGCAGCCCCATCGCCCGGGACAGGGGCTACGAGCAGTACTTC. It codes for CASSPIARDRGYEQYF. The genes are TRBV11-2 and TRBJ2-7; TRBD1 matches at 10 bases. The CDR3 runs to 16 residues. V lost 5 bases, J lost 3 bases, and 10 bases stayed unmatched. Germline V CDR1 and CDR2: SGHAT, FQNNGV.

V and J are TRBV5-4 and TRBJ2-1; TRBD2 agrees at 15 bases. V lost 4 bases to trimming and J lost 5 bases; unmatched junction nucleotides: 10. CDR1 and CDR2 (germline): SGHNT, YYREEE (reference sequence). The CDR3 totals 18 residues. The CDR3: CASSTPGLAGGKHNEQFF. CDR3 DNA sequence: TGTGCCAGCAGCACCCCTGGACTAGCGGGGGGGAAGCACAATGAGCAGTTCTTC.

The V gene is TRBV28, the J gene TRBJ1-2; a possible D gene is TRBD1 (6 bases). The germline gives CDR1 MDHEN, CDR2 SYDVKM. V dropped 7 bases and J dropped 0 bases, with 18 bases sitting between them. The CDR3 is 16 amino acids. The CDR3 is CASISNAAGANYGYTF. CDR3 nucleotide sequence: TGTGCCAGCATTTCCAATGCGGCAGGGGCTAACTATGGCTACACCTTC.

The V call is TRBV20-1, the J call TRBJ2-3; the D is unclear. CDR3 length: 11 residues. V shed 3 bases and J shed 2 bases, with 3 bases lying between them. Germline V gives CDR1 DFQATT, CDR2 SNEGSKA (reference sequence). In DNA, the CDR3 is TGCAGTGCTAGCCTCACAGATACGCAGTATTTT. Its protein is CSASLTDTQYF.

V usage is TRBV5-1 and J usage is TRBJ1-5; D ambiguous. The germline gives CDR1 SGHRS, CDR2 YFSETQ. The CDR3 consists of 14 residues. Trimming took off 2 bases at V and 1 base at J, with 7 bases between the two ends. The CDR3 loop reads CASSLTGSNQPQHF. The CDR3 DNA reads as TGCGCCAGCAGCTTAACTGGGAGCAATCAGCCCCAGCATTTT.

The table lists this clone with a count of one. The V call is TRBV27, the J call TRBJ1-6; tentatively, D is TRBD1 (5 bases). Germline V lookup: CDR1 MNHEY, CDR2 SMNVEV (reference sequence). The CDR3 has 19 amino acids. The ends were cut back, 3 bases at V and 2 bases at J, with 20 bases in the middle. The CDR3 coding sequence is TGTGCCAGCAGTTTTCCCGCTCTTGTCCAGGGACCCTATAATTCACCCCTCCACTTT. It yields the protein CASSFPALVQGPYNSPLHF.

This clone was counted only a few times. The V call is TRBV10-3, the J call TRBJ1-6; 8 bases match TRBD1. V gave up 6 bases and J gave up 3 bases; unmatched junction bases: 4. The CDR3 sequence is 15 residues long. CDR1 is ENHRY and CDR2 is SYGVKD in the germline V gene. CDR3 DNA sequence: TGTGCCATCAGCGATACAGGGGGCTATAATTCACCCCTCCACTTT. This encodes CAISDTGGYNSPLHF.

J is TRBJ2-5 and V is TRBV7-9; either TRBD1 or TRBD2 may supply D (6 bases each). CDR1 is SEHNR and CDR2 is FQNEAQ in the germline V gene (reference sequence). Trimming removed 3 bases at V and 3 bases at J, with 17 bases between. CDR3 size: 16 residues. As DNA, the CDR3 is TGTGCCAGCAGCTTCCTCAAGGGGGGCATGGAAGAGACCCAGTACTTC. This encodes CASSFLKGGMEETQYF.

The chain employs TRBV5-1 and TRBJ2-1; 12 nucleotides match TRBD2. The V and J ends lost 4 bases and 4 bases, in that order; junction bases with no gene match: 6. Looked up from germline, CDR1 is SGHRS and CDR2 is YFSETQ. This CDR3 comprises 16 residues. The CDR3 protein is CASSVVLAGGYNEQFF. The CDR3 bases are TGCGCCAGCAGCGTGGTTCTAGCGGGGGGGTACAATGAGCAGTTCTTC.

This chain connects TRBV5-1 to TRBJ2-5, with D maybe TRBD1 (5 bases). V dropped 0 bases and J dropped 3 bases, with 6 bases sitting between them. The germline V gene encodes CDR1 SGHRS and CDR2 YFSETQ. The CDR3 length is 13 residues. The CDR3 reads CASSLVTEETQYF. CDR3 bases: TGCGCCAGCAGCTTGGTGACAGAAGAGACCCAGTACTTC.

This clone has more than one count but fewer than ten. The J gene is TRBJ1-6, the V gene TRBV30; D is ambiguous. Trimming took off 3 bases at V and 10 bases at J, with 16 bases between the two ends. The CDR3 loop spans 14 amino acids. Germline V gene sequence: CDR1 GTSNPN, CDR2 SVGIG (reference sequence). The CDR3 sequence is CAWRAAPQRSPLHF. CDR3 DNA sequence: TGTGCCTGGAGGGCTGCCCCTCAGAGGTCACCCCTCCACTTT. Combining the CDR3 with reference TRBV30 and TRBJ1-6 gives the whole variable domain SQTIHQWPATLVQPVGSPLSLECTVEGTSNPNLYWYRQAAGRGLQLLFYSVGIGQISSEVPQNLSASRPQDRQFILSSKKLLLSDSGFYLCAWRAAPQRSPLHFGNGTRLTVT.

The chain is built from TRBV9 and TRBJ1-2; D is perhaps TRBD1 (5 bases). V lost 2 bases and J lost 8, with 19 bases in between. This CDR3 spans 15 amino acids. From germline, CDR1 is SGDLS and CDR2 YYNGEE. CDR3 sequence: CASSVHVGGGEGYTF. In DNA, the CDR3 is TGTGCCAGCAGCGTTCATGTTGGGGGGGGTGAAGGCTACACCTTC.

The rearrangement joins TRBV7-9 to TRBJ1-2, with D possibly TRBD1 on 5 matching bases. CDR1 is SEHNR, CDR2 FQNEAQ, per germline (reference sequence). This CDR3 has 12 residues. V lost 5 bases and J 7 bases, leaving 11 bases between the germline ends. The chain's CDR3 is CASSLQGSGYTF. The CDR3 DNA reads TGTGCCAGCAGCCTGCAGGGTTCTGGCTACACCTTC.

The chain links TRBV7-3 to TRBJ1-3; D remains ambiguous. CDR1 and CDR2 (germline): SGHTA, FQGTGA. This CDR3 has 14 residues. V dropped 5 bases and J dropped 3 bases, with 11 bases sitting between them. The CDR3 coding sequence is TGTGCCAGCAGCCCCCAGTCGGATGGAAACACCATATATTTT. As protein: CASSPQSDGNTIYF.

The chain recombines TRBV5-1 with TRBJ2-5; TRBD1 might be the D (6 bases). Germline loops: CDR1 SGHRS, CDR2 YFSETQ. Trimming shortened V by 1 base and J by 7 bases, and 17 bases separated the two germline ends. The CDR3 is made up of 15 amino acids. The chain's CDR3 is CASSLRGSATGTQYF. As DNA, the CDR3 is TGCGCCAGCAGCTTGAGAGGATCAGCGACAGGGACCCAGTACTTC.

V and J are TRBV4-1 and TRBJ2-3; weak D call: TRBD2 (6 bases). Trimming stripped 2 bases from V and 0 bases from J, with 9 bases between. The CDR3 is made up of 15 amino acids. Germline CDR1 reads MGHRA; CDR2 reads YSYEKL. In nucleotides, the CDR3 is TGCGCCAGCAGCCAACTACTAGCTAGCACAGATACGCAGTATTTT. Its translation: CASSQLLASTDTQYF.

The genes are TRBV5-1 and TRBJ2-2; D uncertain. This CDR3 contains 14 residues. Germline-derived CDR1 and CDR2 are SGHRS and YFSETQ. V lost 3 bases to trimming and J lost 9 bases, with 15 bases between them. The CDR3 DNA reads as TGCGCCAGCAGCTCGGACGGAAATTGGCGGGAGCTGTTTTTT. Amino acids: CASSSDGNWRELFF.